The entry below gives a single T cell receptor beta chain sequence along with its context. Original data processing: The assay estimated nucleated cells by amplifying reference gene primers. Assay used: immunoSEQ multiplex PCR; TCRdb lists only in-frame clones, some missing. That table gives V, J and clone size, and the DNA gave D and trimming. This table holds around 480,000 clones, around 88% found once. There are 16 residues in the CDR3. The V gene lost 5 bases and the J gene lost 3 bases, with 21 bases spanning the gap. Germline V CDR1 and CDR2: SGDLS, YYNGEE. The data were taken from a study of blood T cell repertoires in COVID-19. For the study at large: T cells, B-cell-depleted T cells, or PBMCs supplied cDNA or gDNA.

The sample was peripheral blood. This TCR derives from a woman aged 45-65 years with COVID-19, enrolled during active disease. The chain is built from TRBV9 and TRBJ2-7, with D maybe TRBD2 (5 bases). The CDR3: CASSGGSQKPLYEQYF. The CDR3 bases are TGTGCCAGCAGTGGAGGCAGCCAAAAGCCACTCTACGAGCAGTACTTC.